The 29 T cell receptor beta chains below were found in one sample sequenced in a study of blood T cell repertoires in COVID-19. This table comes from immunoSEQ multiplex PCR, and its TCRdb copy is limited to in-frame clones, with some not included. This sample has some 300,000 clones, with about 90% found just once. Sequenced sample: PBMCs or T cells enriched from blood (not recorded which). The receptors stem from a woman aged 25 to 39 who had recovered from COVID-19.

This clone has ten or more counts. CDR3 DNA: TGCGCCAGCAGCCAAGATTGGGCAGTTACCTACGAGCAGTACTTC. Protein: CASSQDWAVTYEQYF. The J gene is TRBJ2-7, the V gene TRBV4-1, with D unresolved. The CDR3 has 15 residues. The germline CDR1 and CDR2 sequences are MGHRA and YSYEKL. The V end lost 0 bases, the J end lost 2 bases, and 11 bases lay between the germline ends.

The chain links TRBV7-2 to TRBJ2-5, with D perhaps matching TRBD2 (6 bases). Germline lookup yields CDR1 SGHTA and CDR2 FQGNSA. The V end was cut by 5 bases, the J end by 5 bases, with 12 bases between. CDR3 size: 13 residues. DNA of the CDR3: TGTGCCAGCAGCGCCGGGAGTGTGGAGACCCAGTACTTC. It is translated as CASSAGSVETQYF.

CDR3 DNA sequence: TGTGCCAGCAGCCTACCCCCGGGACAGGGTGGGAAGTACTTC. It is translated as CASSLPPGQGGKYF. The J gene is TRBJ2-7, the V gene TRBV7-2; 9 positions agree with TRBD1. V lost 5 bases to trimming and J lost 11 bases; unmatched junction nucleotides: 13. Germline V gives CDR1 SGHTA, CDR2 FQGNSA. CDR3 size: 14 residues.

A single count supports this clone. The genes are TRBV5-6 and TRBJ1-4; no clear D. V dropped 2 bases and J dropped 7 bases, with 6 bases sitting between them. The CDR3 length is 12 residues. Germline CDR1 SGHDT, CDR2 YYEEEE. CDR3 nucleotides: TGTGCCAGCAGCTTCTTGTTTGAAAAACTGTTTTTT. This sequence encodes CASSFLFEKLFF.

This clone was observed a few times. The chain recombines TRBV12-5 with TRBJ1-5; D is unclear. There are 12 residues in the CDR3. CDR1 is LGHNT and CDR2 is FRNRAP in the germline V gene. V lost 5 bases, J lost 7 bases, and 9 bases lay in between. CDR3: CASGLPGQPQHF. The CDR3 DNA follows: TGTGCTAGTGGTCTCCCAGGACAGCCCCAGCATTTT.

The rearrangement links TRBV9 to TRBJ2-1, with 8 bases matching TRBD2. The V and J ends lost 3 bases and 0 bases, in that order; junction bases with no gene match: 2. This CDR3 region has 15 residues. Germline-derived CDR1 and CDR2 are SGDLS and YYNGEE. The CDR3 protein is CASSGSGSSYNEQFF. The CDR3 nucleotides read TGTGCCAGCAGCGGGAGCGGGAGCTCCTACAATGAGCAGTTCTTC.

The V gene is TRBV7-9, the J gene TRBJ2-7, with a tentative D call TRBD2 (5 bases). This CDR3 contains 13 residues. Germline CDR1 is SEHNR and CDR2 is FQNEAQ (reference sequence). V gave up 7 bases and J gave up 5 bases, with 15 bases separating them. The CDR3 spells CASNYGSEDEQYF. CDR3 coding DNA: TGTGCCAGCAATTACGGGTCGGAGGACGAGCAGTACTTC. Full variable domain (rest looked up from reference TRBV7-9 and TRBJ2-7): DTGVSQNPRHKITKRGQNVTFRCDPISEHNRLYWYRQTLGQGPEFLTYFQNEAQLEKSRLLSDRFSAERPKGSFSTLEIQRTEQGDSAMYLCASNYGSEDEQYFGPGTRLTVT.

CDR3 in amino acids: CASSLRLPGNEQYF. DNA for the CDR3: TGTGCCAGCAGCCTTCGTCTGCCCGGGAACGAGCAGTACTTC. This chain uses TRBV3-1 (or the pseudogene TRBV3-2) with TRBJ2-7, with a tentative D call TRBD2 (5 bases). CDR3 length: 14 residues. Germline CDR1 is LGHDT and CDR2 is YNNKEL (reference sequence). V was shortened by 4 bases and J by 5 bases, with 15 bases between the two germline ends.

V is TRBV4-3 and J is TRBJ1-2; D gene uncertain. This CDR3 has 13 residues. CDR1 and CDR2 (germline): LGHNA, YSLEER. V was shortened by 0 bases and J by 8 bases, with 10 bases between the two germline ends. CDR3 loop: CASSQERIGGYTF. In DNA form, the CDR3 reads TGCGCCAGCAGCCAAGAACGGATCGGGGGCTACACCTTC.

The chain combines TRBV28 with TRBJ1-5; D is undetermined. This CDR3 spans 13 amino acids. Between the trimmed V and J ends, which lost 6 bases and 0 bases, there was a span of 6 bases. The germline CDR1 and CDR2 sequences are MDHEN and SYDVKM. The CDR3 is CASSRDSNQPQHF. CDR3 DNA sequence: TGTGCCAGCAGCCGGGATAGCAATCAGCCCCAGCATTTT.

DNA for the CDR3: TGTGCCAGCAGTTACCTAGACAGGGGATATGGCTACACCTTC. Amino acids: CASSYLDRGYGYTF. The gene calls are TRBV6-5 and TRBJ1-2; 8 bases align to TRBD1. Germline V CDR1 and CDR2: MNHEY, SVGAGI. The junction had 4 bases not matched to a gene; V was cut back by 2 bases and J by 5 bases. CDR3 length: 14 amino acids.

To note about this clone: Other DNA sequences in this sample translate to the same CDR3. The DNA of the CDR3 is TGTGCCAGTAGTATCCCGGGCTACGAGCAGTACTTC. Its translation: CASSIPGYEQYF. The chain joins TRBV19 to TRBJ2-7; D gene ambiguous. Germline CDR1 and CDR2: LNHDA and SQIVND (reference sequence). The ends were cut back, 3 bases at V and 3 bases at J, with 6 bases in the middle. The CDR3 extends over 12 amino acids.

The genes are TRBV13 and TRBJ2-3, with D hard to call. V lost 0 bases, J lost 2 bases, and 9 bases lay in between. CDR1 and CDR2 from the germline V gene are PRHDT and FYEKMQ (reference sequence). The length of the CDR3 is 15 residues. The CDR3 region has the DNA TGTGCCAGCAGCTTAGGGCGGAAAGACACAGATACGCAGTATTTT. The encoded protein is CASSLGRKDTDTQYF.

V and J are TRBV3-1 (or the pseudogene TRBV3-2) and TRBJ2-7; D possibly corresponds to TRBD1 (6 bases). This CDR3 region has 16 residues. Germline CDR1 and CDR2: LGHDT and YNNKEL (reference sequence). The ends were cut back, 1 base at V and 0 bases at J, with 13 bases in the middle. CDR3 DNA sequence: TGTGCCAGCAGCCAAGGCGCAGGGGCTCTCTCCTACGAGCAGTACTTC. Its translation is CASSQGAGALSYEQYF.

This chain uses TRBV6-1 with TRBJ2-5; D not certain. Germline V gene data show CDR1 as MNHNS and CDR2 as SASEGT. The CDR3 consists of 15 residues. Trimming shortened V by 6 bases and J by 2 bases, and 16 bases separated the two germline ends. The CDR3, as DNA: TGTGCCAGCAGAATGCTCCCAGGCAGTCAAGAGACCCAGTACTTC. Protein sequence: CASRMLPGSQETQYF.

The chain combines TRBV10-3 with TRBJ1-1; possible D gene TRBD1, 6 bases. This CDR3 contains 12 residues. Trimming pared 4 bases from V and 4 bases from J, leaving 7 bases between. Germline loops: CDR1 ENHRY, CDR2 SYGVKD. CDR3 sequence reads: CAISAQGTEAFF. CDR3 in DNA: TGTGCCATCAGTGCACAGGGCACTGAAGCTTTCTTT.

This chain joins TRBV27 and TRBJ1-2; 7 bases align to TRBD1. Looked up from germline, CDR1 is MNHEY and CDR2 is SMNVEV (reference sequence). V was clipped by 2 bases and J by 4 bases; unmatched bases: 10. The CDR3 extends over 16 amino acids. The CDR3 spells CASSLIEGAHPYGYTF. The CDR3 DNA reads as TGTGCCAGCAGTTTAATAGAGGGGGCGCATCCCTATGGCTACACCTTC.

The chain has TRBV18 and TRBJ2-1, with D perhaps matching TRBD2 (6 bases). This CDR3 has 17 residues. V gave up 3 bases and J gave up 4 bases, with 19 bases separating them. Germline CDR1 is KGHSH and CDR2 is LQKENI. The DNA of the CDR3 is TGTGCCAGCTCACCGGTTCTCGCTAGCGAGATATACAATGAGCAGTTCTTC. This encodes CASSPVLASEIYNEQFF.

This sequence joins TRBV10-3 and TRBJ1-4, with 9 bases identical to TRBD1. With V trimmed by 3 bases and J by 6 bases, 11 bases remained unmatched. Germline CDR1 ENHRY, CDR2 SYGVKD. The CDR3 runs 17 residues. This CDR3 reads CAISDKIAGTGYEKLFF. The CDR3 nucleotides are TGTGCCATCAGTGATAAGATAGCCGGGACAGGGTATGAAAAACTGTTTTTT.

This clone has only a few counts. V usage is TRBV18 and J usage is TRBJ1-1; the match to TRBD1 covers 10 bases. The CDR3 spans 15 residues. Trimming removed 5 bases from V and 5 bases from J; junction bases left unmatched: 8. Germline values: CDR1 KGHSH, CDR2 LQKENI. Here the CDR3 DNA reads TGTGCCAGCTCAGCCTCGACAGGGGGCCTAACTGAAGCTTTCTTT. Translation gives CASSASTGGLTEAFF.

Here the CDR3 DNA reads TGTGCCAGTAATCCCCGGGGGGCTGACTATGGCTACACCTTC. Translated, it gives CASNPRGADYGYTF. The chain uses TRBV19 and TRBJ1-2; possibly TRBD1 for D (6 bases). V was trimmed by 7 bases and J by 3 bases, leaving 15 bases between them. The CDR3 runs to 14 residues. Per germline, CDR1 LNHDA and CDR2 SQIVND (reference sequence).

V gene TRBV4-2 combines with J gene TRBJ1-1; D is uncertain. The CDR3 is made up of 17 amino acids. Per the germline V gene, CDR1 is LGHNA and CDR2 is YNFKEQ. Trimming cost V 5 bases and J 0 bases, with 19 bases left between them. The CDR3 sequence is CASSSGVTAPMNTEAFF. CDR3 coding DNA: TGTGCCAGCAGCTCCGGGGTAACAGCACCAATGAACACTGAAGCTTTCTTT.

The gene calls are TRBV5-8 and TRBJ2-5; weak D call: TRBD2 (6 bases). Per germline, CDR1 SGHTS and CDR2 YDEGEE. CDR3 length: 16 amino acids. V was shortened by 4 bases and J by 4 bases, with 20 bases between the two germline ends. CDR3 DNA: TGTGCCAGCAGCCCCGGCGGGGCAGCCGGAGGAGAGACCCAGTACTTC. Protein: CASSPGGAAGGETQYF.

The rearrangement joins TRBV4-1 to TRBJ2-5; 7 positions match TRBD1. Germline V gene sequence: CDR1 MGHRA, CDR2 YSYEKL. With V trimmed by 8 bases and J by 2 bases, 11 bases remained unmatched. The CDR3 covers 15 residues. CDR3 amino acids: CASARTGVLQETQYF. The CDR3 DNA sequence: TGCGCCAGCGCCCGAACAGGGGTACTACAAGAGACCCAGTACTTC.

This rearrangement joins TRBV21-1 to TRBJ1-3; the table's D call, TRBD1, was not checked against the DNA. TRBV21-1 constitutes a pseudogene. The CDR3 runs to 15 residues. In DNA, the CDR3 is TGTGCCAGCAGCAATGACAGGGGGACTGGAAACACCATATATTTT. This encodes CASSNDRGTGNTIYF.

CDR3 loop: CASSYQRTGQGLEAFF. The CDR3 nucleotides read TGTGCCAGCAGTTACCAGCGAACGGGACAGGGGCTTGAAGCTTTCTTT. The chain is built from TRBV6-5 and TRBJ1-1; 10 bases are shared with TRBD1. Germline CDR1 is MNHEY and CDR2 is SVGAGI. CDR3 length: 16 amino acids. The junction had 10 bases not matched to a gene; V was cut back by 2 bases and J by 7 bases.

The sample holds a few counts of this clone. The chain employs TRBV15 and TRBJ1-3; D is unclear. The CDR3 is made up of 16 amino acids. CDR1 and CDR2 (germline): LNHNV, YYDKDF (reference sequence). V was pared by 3 bases and J by 2 bases, with 14 bases between. DNA for the CDR3: TGTGCCACCAGCAGGGGAGGGTTCGTCACTGGAAACACCATATATTTT. As protein: CATSRGGFVTGNTIYF.

The V gene is TRBV19, the J gene TRBJ2-2, with 10 bases that match TRBD1. CDR1 is LNHDA, CDR2 SQIVND, per germline (reference sequence). V was pared by 6 bases and J by 6 bases, with 10 bases of the junction left unmatched. The CDR3 spans 16 residues. The CDR3 DNA reads TGTGCCAGTAGCTATCCGGGACAGGGGTTTCCCGGGGAGCTGTTTTTT. It encodes CASSYPGQGFPGELFF.

This chain links TRBV5-5 with TRBJ2-7, with D maybe TRBD1 (6 bases). The V end lost 0 bases, the J end lost 6 bases, and 16 bases lay between the germline ends. This CDR3 contains 15 residues. Germline V lookup: CDR1 SGHKS, CDR2 YYEKEE (reference sequence). The CDR3 DNA sequence: TGTGCCAGCAGCTTGGCCTTGGACAGAGGGTTCGAGCAGTACTTC. Its protein is CASSLALDRGFEQYF.